This TCR beta chain was retrieved from a study of cytomegalovirus exposure and HLA in healthy donors. Study-level information: In a later analysis, it was reported that the 90 to 150 validation repertoires had been produced on the same platform as the roughly 610 repertoires belonging to the first cohort.

Per germline, CDR1 SGHKS and CDR2 YYEKEE (reference sequence). V was pared by 4 bases and J by 1 base, with 6 bases of the junction left unmatched. The CDR3 has 15 residues. General observations from the study: In vitro, a few CMV-associated chains proved specific for CMV antigens. The authors enumerated around 150 TCR beta chains as linked to cytomegalovirus.

Separation from the roughly 690-subject first cohort characterized the roughly 130-subject validation cohort, to which the donors belonged. The table came from immunoSEQ multiplex PCR; TCRdb's copy has only in-frame clones and leaves some out. The table lists about 170,000 clones, 65% to 90% of them singletons, with around 2.3% in the top ten. Note on this clone: The antigen is unknown.

The chain is built from TRBV5-5 and TRBJ1-1, with 8 bases aligning to TRBD1. Sample: PBMCs. The receptor was isolated from a woman under 30 in good health and CMV-seronegative. The CDR3 sequence is CASSPIGQGNTEAFF. The CDR3 DNA sequence: TGTGCCAGCAGCCCCATCGGACAGGGGAACACTGAAGCTTTCTTT.